The rows below give T cell receptor beta chains drawn from one sample of a study of T cell repertoires in cytomegalovirus infection. From the reads, TCRdb called clonotypes with MiXCR, one entry per CDR3 protein. The profile shows some 100,000 distinct CDR3 sequences, 20% to 30% of them singletons. Sequenced material: CD8+ T cells from PBMCs. These receptors all stem from a human donor in good health (CMV status not recorded). Some clones in this sample may be carry-over from other donors' samples. The CDR3 runs from the conserved cysteine through the conserved F or W. The D gene is left open where the match is weak. A row's size may be missing; if present it is once, few, many or a size class.

v_call,clone_size,j_call,d_call,cdr3_aa,cdr3_nt
TRBV11-2,many,TRBJ1-4,-,CASSLGRNEKLFF,TGTGCCAGCAGCTTAGGCAGGAATGAAAAACTGTTTTTT
TRBV7-9,-,TRBJ2-1,-,CASSLGRARIYNEQFF,TGTGCCAGCAGCTTAGGTAGGGCCCGAATCTACAATGAGCAGTTCTTC
TRBV9,-,TRBJ1-1,-,CASSVGGLMDTEAFF,TGTGCCAGCAGCGTAGGAGGGTTGATGGACACTGAAGCTTTCTTT
TRBV7-9,few,TRBJ2-5,TRBD2,CASSSPPAGEWQETQYF,TGTGCCAGCAGCTCCCCACCAGCGGGAGAATGGCAAGAGACCCAGTACTTC
TRBV7-6,-,TRBJ2-1,TRBD1,CASSPRGSDRGEQFF,TGTGCCAGCAGCCCACGAGGGTCCGACAGGGGCGAGCAGTTCTTC
TRBV20-1,-,TRBJ1-1,-,CSARDQLFGTEAFF,TGCAGTGCTAGAGATCAGTTATTCGGCACTGAAGCTTTCTTT
TRBV29-1,-,TRBJ1-2,-,CSVERTGYGYTF,TGCAGCGTCGAAAGAACCGGATATGGCTACACCTTC
TRBV6-6,few,TRBJ2-7,-,CASKGYEQYF,TGTGCCAGCAAGGGGTACGAGCAGTACTTC
TRBV12-3/TRBV12-4,few,TRBJ2-1,-,CASSPPIIVDSNEQFF,TGTGCCAGCAGTCCCCCGATCATTGTGGACAGCAATGAGCAGTTCTTC
TRBV20-1,few,TRBJ2-1,-,CSAREGVMYNEQFF,TGCAGTGCTAGGGAGGGGGTGATGTACAATGAGCAGTTCTTC
TRBV13,-,TRBJ2-1,-,CASSLTSFGGSSYNEQFF,TGTGCCAGCAGCTTAACAAGTTTCGGCGGCAGCTCCTACAATGAGCAGTTCTTC
TRBV7-2,medium-sized,TRBJ2-7,-,CASSLEVAPPFYEQYF,TGTGCCAGCAGCTTAGAGGTAGCGCCGCCATTCTACGAGCAGTACTTC
TRBV6-1,few,TRBJ2-1,-,CASSIRIDYIYNEQFF,TGTGCCAGCAGCATCCGGATTGACTATATCTACAATGAGCAGTTCTTC
TRBV9,-,TRBJ2-7,TRBD2,CASSVGDTSGRSYEQYF,TGTGCCAGCAGCGTAGGGGATACTAGCGGGAGGTCCTACGAGCAGTACTTC
TRBV7-8,many,TRBJ1-1,-,CASSLNSEAFF,TGTGCCAGCAGCTTAAACAGTGAAGCTTTCTTT
TRBV4-3,few,TRBJ2-7,TRBD2,CASSQDLAAAYEQYF,TGCGCCAGCAGCCAAGATCTAGCGGCAGCCTACGAGCAGTACTTC
TRBV28,-,TRBJ2-2,-,CASRVEGHNTGELFF,TGTGCCAGCAGGGTTGAGGGGCACAACACCGGGGAGCTGTTTTTT
TRBV28,-,TRBJ2-3,TRBD2,CASSFGGGVIDTQYF,TGTGCCAGCAGTTTCGGCGGGGGGGTCATAGATACGCAGTATTTT
TRBV27,-,TRBJ2-3,-,CASSSPPDTQYF,TGTGCCAGCAGTTCCCCCCCGGATACGCAGTATTTT
TRBV2,few,TRBJ2-5,-,CASSDTSFLWEETQYF,TGTGCCAGCAGTGATACTAGCTTTTTATGGGAGGAGACCCAGTACTTC
TRBV4-3,-,TRBJ2-4,TRBD1,CASSQDRVRGQDDGNIQYF,TGCGCCAGCAGCCAAGATCGTGTGAGAGGACAGGATGATGGAAACATTCAGTACTTC
TRBV4-1,few,TRBJ1-5,-,CASSQEANSRSYNQPQHF,TGCGCCAGCAGCCAAGAAGCAAACAGTAGGTCCTACAATCAGCCCCAGCATTTT
TRBV20-1,few,TRBJ2-7,TRBD1,CSAKGQAHEQYF,TGCAGTGCGAAGGGACAGGCTCACGAGCAGTACTTC
TRBV11-2,-,TRBJ2-3,-,CASSPTAMRAQYF,TGTGCCAGCAGCCCGACGGCCATGAGGGCGCAGTATTTT
TRBV20-1,-,TRBJ2-1,TRBD2,CSARATGGSYNEQFF,TGCAGTGCTAGAGCAACGGGGGGTTCCTACAATGAGCAGTTCTTC
TRBV20-1,-,TRBJ1-1,-,CSARDWALGSEAFF,TGCAGTGCTAGAGATTGGGCGTTGGGGTCTGAAGCTTTCTTT
TRBV10-3,-,TRBJ2-1,-,CAISRPERRSSYNEQFF,TGTGCCATCAGCCGTCCGGAGCGGAGGAGCTCCTACAATGAGCAGTTCTTC
TRBV27,many,TRBJ2-7,-,CASSLTGSYEQYF,TGTGCCAGCAGTTTAACAGGGTCCTACGAGCAGTACTTC
TRBV7-2,many,TRBJ2-2,TRBD2,CASSFIPSGGNTGELFF,TGTGCCAGCAGCTTCATTCCTAGCGGGGGGAACACCGGGGAGCTGTTTTTT
TRBV27,-,TRBJ2-7,-,CASSLSGDHYEQYF,TGTGCCAGCAGTTTATCCGGGGATCACTACGAGCAGTACTTC
TRBV19,-,TRBJ2-6,-,CASGGVSGANVLTF,TGTGCCAGTGGTGGGGTCTCTGGGGCCAACGTCCTGACTTTC
TRBV30,-,TRBJ2-2,-,CAWTPGASTGELFF,TGTGCCTGGACTCCGGGGGCTTCCACCGGGGAGCTGTTTTTT
TRBV4-3,few,TRBJ2-1,-,CASSQDQTEYSYNEQFF,TGCGCCAGCAGCCAAGATCAGACAGAGTACTCCTACAATGAGCAGTTCTTC